Listed below are T cell receptor beta chains from one sample, sequenced in a study of OX40 agonist ivuxolimab in advanced cancers. Only in-frame clones appear in the TCRdb table, and some are missing; sequencing was by immunoSEQ multiplex PCR. There are about 76,000 clones in the sample; approximately 79% occur only once, and 1.5% to 2% lies in the top ten. The sequencing used CD4+ or CD8+ T cells sorted from blood, collected in a trial of the OX40 agonist ivuxolimab. These receptors all stem from an adult with an advanced solid tumor such as melanoma, head and neck, liver or kidney cancer. The CDR3 runs from the conserved cysteine through the conserved F or W.

J gene: TRBJ2-7; V gene: TRBV5-4; CDR3 protein: CASSLGQGALEQYF
J gene: TRBJ2-7; V gene: TRBV6-1; CDR3 protein: CASSVRLPGTESSYEQYF
J gene: TRBJ1-1; V gene: TRBV7-3; CDR3 protein: CASSKGGNTEAFF
J gene: TRBJ1-2; V gene: TRBV28; CDR3 protein: CASRSRGAVYGYTF
J gene: TRBJ1-5; V gene: TRBV15; CDR3 protein: CATSRDVDQPQHF
J gene: TRBJ2-2; V gene: TRBV5-4; CDR3 protein: CASSLGHSNTGELFF
J gene: TRBJ1-2; V gene: TRBV15; CDR3 protein: CATSRDGYGYTF
J gene: TRBJ2-7; V gene: TRBV5-1; CDR3 protein: CASRHTGTGEYEQYF
J gene: TRBJ2-7; V gene: TRBV18; CDR3 protein: CASSTTKEVPSYEQYF
J gene: TRBJ1-1; V gene: TRBV9; CDR3 protein: CASSAGTGVVEAFF
J gene: TRBJ1-2; V gene: TRBV18; CDR3 protein: CASSEGAGGNYGYTF
J gene: TRBJ1-6; V gene: TRBV7-9; CDR3 protein: CASSWDHNNSPLHF
J gene: TRBJ2-2; V gene: TRBV5-1; CDR3 protein: CASSLALRGSTGELFF
J gene: TRBJ1-3; V gene: TRBV28; CDR3 protein: CASSLSQGVGNTIYF
J gene: TRBJ2-1; V gene: TRBV6-6; CDR3 protein: CASSSSGTYNEQFF
J gene: TRBJ2-1; V gene: TRBV6-6; CDR3 protein: CASSSQGQGWDEQFF